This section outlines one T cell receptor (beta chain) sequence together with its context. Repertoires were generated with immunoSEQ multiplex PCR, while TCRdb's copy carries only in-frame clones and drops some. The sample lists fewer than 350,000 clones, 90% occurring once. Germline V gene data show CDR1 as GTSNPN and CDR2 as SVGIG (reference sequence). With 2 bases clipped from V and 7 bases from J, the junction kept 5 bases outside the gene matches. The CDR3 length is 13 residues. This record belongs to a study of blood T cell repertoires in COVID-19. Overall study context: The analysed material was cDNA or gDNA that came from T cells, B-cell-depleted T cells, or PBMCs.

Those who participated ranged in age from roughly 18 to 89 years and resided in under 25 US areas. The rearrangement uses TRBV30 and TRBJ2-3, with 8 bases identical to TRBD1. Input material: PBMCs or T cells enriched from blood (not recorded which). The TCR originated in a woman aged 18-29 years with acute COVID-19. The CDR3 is CAWSWQGANTQYF. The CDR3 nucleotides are TGTGCCTGGAGTTGGCAGGGGGCGAATACGCAGTATTTT.